These 8 T cell receptor beta chains were sequenced from one sample in a study of blood T cell repertoires in COVID-19. Clones were sequenced by immunoSEQ multiplex PCR, and TCRdb holds only the in-frame ones, with some missing. This table has some 300,000 clones, around 90% appearing once. Sequenced input: peripheral blood. The receptors originated from a woman aged 45-65 years with COVID-19, enrolled during active disease.

The chain combines TRBV5-1 with TRBJ2-1, with a possible D match to TRBD1 (6 bases). CDR1 is SGHRS, CDR2 YFSETQ, per germline. The V end lost 5 bases, the J end lost 8 bases, and 14 bases lay between the germline ends. The CDR3 consists of 13 residues. The CDR3, as DNA: TGCGCCAGCAGTACCGAGGGGGTAGATGAGCAGTTCTTC. It is translated as CASSTEGVDEQFF.

This chain joins TRBV7-9 and TRBJ1-2; D gene unclear. Trimming pared 3 bases from V and 5 bases from J, leaving 7 bases between. Germline assignment: CDR1 SEHNR and CDR2 FQNEAQ (reference sequence). The CDR3 has 12 amino acids. The CDR3 here is CASSFGEYGYTF. CDR3 nucleotide sequence: TGTGCCAGCAGCTTTGGGGAGTATGGCTACACCTTC.

The genes are TRBV7-2 and TRBJ1-1; 7 nucleotides match TRBD1. The CDR3 covers 14 residues. CDR1 and CDR2 from the germline V gene are SGHTA and FQGNSA. J was trimmed by 1 base and V by 5 bases; bases with no gene match: 4. For the CDR3, the DNA is TGTGCCAGCAGCCCTTGGACAGGGAACACTGAAGCTTTCTTT. Its protein product is CASSPWTGNTEAFF.

V usage is TRBV7-3 and J usage is TRBJ2-1; 8 nucleotides agree with TRBD2. The CDR3 sequence is 15 residues long. Germline-derived CDR1 and CDR2 are SGHTA and FQGTGA. J was trimmed by 6 bases and V by 5 bases; bases with no gene match: 9. This CDR3 is CASSPVAGSRNEQFF. The CDR3 DNA follows: TGTGCCAGCAGCCCTGTAGCGGGGTCTCGCAATGAGCAGTTCTTC.

The CDR3 region has the DNA TGTGCCAGCAGCCGAGGGGGCGGGGATACGCAGTATTTT. This codes for CASSRGGGDTQYF. This sequence joins TRBV11-2 and TRBJ2-3; 7 bases fit TRBD1. V was clipped by 5 bases and J by 6 bases; unmatched bases: 5. Germline V gene data show CDR1 as SGHAT and CDR2 as FQNNGV. The CDR3 has 13 residues. Combining the CDR3 with reference TRBV11-2 and TRBJ2-3 gives the whole variable domain EAGVAQSPRYKIIEKRQSVAFWCNPISGHATLYWYQQILGQGPKLLIQFQNNGVVDDSQLPKDRFSAERLKGVDSTLKIQPAKLEDSAVYLCASSRGGGDTQYFGPGTRLTVL.

The J gene is TRBJ2-3, the V gene TRBV7-9, with 11 bases lining up with TRBD2. The CDR3 extends over 16 amino acids. CDR1 is SEHNR and CDR2 is FQNEAQ in the germline V gene (reference sequence). J gave up 3 bases and V 3 bases, and 5 bases lay outside the gene matches. Here the CDR3 DNA reads TGTGCCAGCAGCTTGGGACTAGCGGAATTTACAGATACGCAGTATTTT. Translating gives CASSLGLAEFTDTQYF.

This clone was detected once. The V call is TRBV10-2, the J call TRBJ2-7, with D perhaps matching TRBD1 (6 bases). V was shortened by 4 bases and J by 6 bases, with 19 bases between the two germline ends. This CDR3 region has 15 residues. From germline, CDR1 is WSHSY and CDR2 SAAADI. The CDR3 DNA follows: TGCGCCAGCAGTGTGATCCAGGGGATAGAATCCGAGCAGTACTTC. Protein sequence: CASSVIQGIESEQYF.

V gene TRBV30 combines with J gene TRBJ1-2; D call uncertain. V shed 8 bases and J shed 1 base, with 14 bases lying between them. The CDR3 runs 13 residues. Per germline, CDR1 GTSNPN and CDR2 SVGIG (reference sequence). CDR3 DNA sequence: TGTGCCGGGATCCGGGGAGGTAACTATGGCTACACCTTC. This codes for CAGIRGGNYGYTF.